This T cell receptor beta chain was captured in a study of cytomegalovirus exposure and HLA in healthy donors. The PCR was carried out with 60 Vbeta primers and 13 Jbeta primers. Measured with immunoSEQ multiplex PCR; TCRdb has only the in-frame clones, and not every one. Of some 120,000 clones listed, 77% are singletons. Per germline, CDR1 LNHDA and CDR2 SQIVND (reference sequence). With 2 bases clipped from V and 2 bases from J, the junction kept 15 bases outside the gene matches. The CDR3 contains 21 residues. Notes on the study in general: Productive rates of about 90% or about 30% were seen for most TCR beta V segments in an earlier analysis.

With respect to this clone: The antigen is unknown.

This TCR was sampled from a human donor in good health. V usage is TRBV19 and J usage is TRBJ2-7; 16 bases are shared with TRBD2. Sequencing was done on a sample of PBMCs. The CDR3 sequence is CASSIRTTGPGLAGGPYEQYF. The DNA for the CDR3 is TGTGCCAGTAGTATAAGAACGACAGGTCCGGGACTAGCGGGAGGGCCCTACGAGCAGTACTTC. Looking up the rest from reference TRBV19 and TRBJ2-7 gives the full variable domain: DGGITQSPKYLFRKEGQNVTLSCEQNLNHDAMYWYRQDPGQGLRLIYYSQIVNDFQKGDIAEGYSVSREKKESFPLTVTSAQKNPTAFYLCASSIRTTGPGLAGGPYEQYFGPGTRLTVT.